The following is a T cell receptor (beta chain) sequence with its context. This sample was included in a study of T cell changes during pregnancy in multiple sclerosis. Sequenced by immunoSEQ multiplex PCR; TCRdb stores in-frame clones only, minus some. Of about 38,000 clones listed, roughly 89% are singletons. The CDR3 runs 15 residues. The V gene's germline CDR1 is SEHNR and CDR2 FQNEAQ (reference sequence). V lost 2 bases to trimming and J lost 5 bases, with 13 bases between them. The TCR comes from a female donor with multiple sclerosis, enrolled in a pregnancy study. Material: CD4+ T cells from peripheral blood mononuclear cells, obtained before pregnancy. This chain connects TRBV7-9 to TRBJ2-1, with a tentative D call TRBD2 (5 bases). Here the CDR3 DNA reads TGTGCCAGCAGCTTAACGGGGATGCCAAACAATGAGCAGTTCTTC. This translates into CASSLTGMPNNEQFF.